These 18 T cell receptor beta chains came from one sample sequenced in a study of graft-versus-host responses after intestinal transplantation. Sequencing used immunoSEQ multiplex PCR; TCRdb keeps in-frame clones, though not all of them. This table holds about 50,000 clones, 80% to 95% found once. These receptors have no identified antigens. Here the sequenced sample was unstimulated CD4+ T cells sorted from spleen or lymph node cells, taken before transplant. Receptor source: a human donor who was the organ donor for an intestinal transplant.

This chain's CDR3 is CASSLEQFTDTQYF. CDR3 nucleotides: TGCGCCAGCAGCTTGGAACAGTTCACAGATACGCAGTATTTT. The chain employs TRBV5-1 and TRBJ2-3; D call uncertain. The CDR3 consists of 14 residues. V was cut by 0 bases and J by 2 bases, with 7 bases left in between. Germline V lookup: CDR1 SGHRS, CDR2 YFSETQ. Filled out from reference TRBV5-1 and TRBJ2-3, the complete variable domain reads KAGVTQTPRYLIKTRGQQVTLSCSPISGHRSVSWYQQTPGQGLQFLFEYFSETQRNKGNFPGRFSGRQFSNSRSEMNVSTLELGDSALYLCASSLEQFTDTQYFGPGTRLTVL.

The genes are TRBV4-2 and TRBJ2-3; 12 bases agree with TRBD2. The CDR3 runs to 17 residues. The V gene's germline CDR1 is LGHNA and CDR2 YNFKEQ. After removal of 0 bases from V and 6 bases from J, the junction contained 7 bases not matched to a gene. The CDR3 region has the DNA TGTGCCAGCAGCCAAGAGGGGCTAGCGGGAGGGCCGGATACGCAGTATTTT. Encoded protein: CASSQEGLAGGPDTQYF.

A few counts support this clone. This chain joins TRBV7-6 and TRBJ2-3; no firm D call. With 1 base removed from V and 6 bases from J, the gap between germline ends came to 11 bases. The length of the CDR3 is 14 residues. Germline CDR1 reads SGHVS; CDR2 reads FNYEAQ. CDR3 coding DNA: TGTGCCAGCAGCTTAGATGGGCGATGGGATACGCAGTATTTT. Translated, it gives CASSLDGRWDTQYF.

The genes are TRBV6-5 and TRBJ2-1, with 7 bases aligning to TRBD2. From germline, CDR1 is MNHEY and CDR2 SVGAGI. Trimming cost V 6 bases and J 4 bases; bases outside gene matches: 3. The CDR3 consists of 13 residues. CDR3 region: CASRQRGYNEQFF. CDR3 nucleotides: TGTGCCAGCAGGCAGCGGGGATACAATGAGCAGTTCTTC.

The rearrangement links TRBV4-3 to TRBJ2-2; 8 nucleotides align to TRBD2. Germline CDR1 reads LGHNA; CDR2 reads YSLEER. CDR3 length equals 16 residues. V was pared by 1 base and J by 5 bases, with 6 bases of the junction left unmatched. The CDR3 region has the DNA TGCGCCAGCAGCCAAGGCGGGGCTAGCGGGACCGGGGAGCTGTTTTTT. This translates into CASSQGGASGTGELFF.

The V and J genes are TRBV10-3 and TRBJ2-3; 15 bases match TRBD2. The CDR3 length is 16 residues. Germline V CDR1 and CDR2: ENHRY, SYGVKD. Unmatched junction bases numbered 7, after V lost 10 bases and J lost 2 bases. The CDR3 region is CATGLAGGYDTDTQYF. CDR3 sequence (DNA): TGTGCCACGGGACTAGCGGGAGGCTACGACACAGATACGCAGTATTTT.

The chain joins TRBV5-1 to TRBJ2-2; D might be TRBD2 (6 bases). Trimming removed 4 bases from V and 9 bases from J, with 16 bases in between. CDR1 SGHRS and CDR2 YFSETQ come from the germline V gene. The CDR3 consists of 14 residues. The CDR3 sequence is CASSPGPGDRELFF. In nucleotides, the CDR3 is TGCGCCAGCAGCCCTGGGCCGGGAGACAGGGAGCTGTTTTTT. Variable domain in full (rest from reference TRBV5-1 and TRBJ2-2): KAGVTQTPRYLIKTRGQQVTLSCSPISGHRSVSWYQQTPGQGLQFLFEYFSETQRNKGNFPGRFSGRQFSNSRSEMNVSTLELGDSALYLCASSPGPGDRELFFGEGSRLTVL.

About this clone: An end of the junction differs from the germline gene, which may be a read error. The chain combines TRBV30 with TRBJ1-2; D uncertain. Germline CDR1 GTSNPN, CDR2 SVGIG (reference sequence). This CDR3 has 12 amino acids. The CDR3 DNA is TGTGCCTGGATGGCACCTGGCTATGACTACACCTTC. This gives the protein CAWMAPGYDYTF.

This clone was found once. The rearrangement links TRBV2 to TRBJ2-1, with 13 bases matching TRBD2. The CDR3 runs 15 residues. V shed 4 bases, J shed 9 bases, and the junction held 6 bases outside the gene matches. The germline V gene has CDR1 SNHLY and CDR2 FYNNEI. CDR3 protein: CASSVTSGRVGEQFF. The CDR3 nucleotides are TGTGCCAGCAGTGTCACTAGCGGGAGGGTTGGTGAGCAGTTCTTC.

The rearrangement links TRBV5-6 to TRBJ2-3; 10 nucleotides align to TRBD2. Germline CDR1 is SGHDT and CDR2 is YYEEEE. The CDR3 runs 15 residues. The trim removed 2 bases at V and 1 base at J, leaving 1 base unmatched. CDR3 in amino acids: CASSFGLAGTDTQYF. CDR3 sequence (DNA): TGTGCCAGCAGCTTCGGACTAGCGGGCACAGATACGCAGTATTTT. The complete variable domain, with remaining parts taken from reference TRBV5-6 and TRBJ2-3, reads DAGVTQSPTHLIKTRGQQVTLRCSPKSGHDTVSWYQQALGQGPQFIFQYYEEEERQRGNFPDRFSGHQFPNYSSELNVNALLLGDSALYLCASSFGLAGTDTQYFGPGTRLTVL.

The CDR3 here is CASRAQGQRTQYF. As DNA, the CDR3 is TGTGCCAGCAGAGCCCAAGGCCAGAGAACCCAGTACTTC. The J gene is TRBJ2-5, the V gene TRBV11-1; D unclear. The germline gives CDR1 SGHAT, CDR2 FQDESV (reference sequence). There are 13 residues in the CDR3. V dropped 6 bases and J dropped 8 bases, with 16 bases sitting between them.

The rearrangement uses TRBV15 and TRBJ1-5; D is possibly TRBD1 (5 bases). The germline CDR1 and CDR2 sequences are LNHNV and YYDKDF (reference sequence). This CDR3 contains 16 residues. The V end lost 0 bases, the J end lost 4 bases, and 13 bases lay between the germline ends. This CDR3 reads CATSRDRKTANQPQHF. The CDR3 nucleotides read TGTGCCACCAGCAGAGATCGTAAGACAGCTAATCAGCCCCAGCATTTT.

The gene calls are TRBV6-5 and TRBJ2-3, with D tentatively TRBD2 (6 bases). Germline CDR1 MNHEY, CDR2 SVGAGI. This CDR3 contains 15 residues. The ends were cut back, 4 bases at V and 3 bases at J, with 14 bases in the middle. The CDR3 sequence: CASSFRGILTDTQYF. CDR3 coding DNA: TGTGCCAGCAGTTTCCGGGGGATCTTAACAGATACGCAGTATTTT.

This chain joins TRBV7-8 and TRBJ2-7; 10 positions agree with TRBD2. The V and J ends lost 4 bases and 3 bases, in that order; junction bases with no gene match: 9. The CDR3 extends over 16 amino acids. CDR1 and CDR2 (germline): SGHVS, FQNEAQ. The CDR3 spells CASSSSGTSAYYEQYF. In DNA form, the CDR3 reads TGTGCCAGCAGCTCGTCTGGGACTAGCGCTTACTACGAGCAGTACTTC.

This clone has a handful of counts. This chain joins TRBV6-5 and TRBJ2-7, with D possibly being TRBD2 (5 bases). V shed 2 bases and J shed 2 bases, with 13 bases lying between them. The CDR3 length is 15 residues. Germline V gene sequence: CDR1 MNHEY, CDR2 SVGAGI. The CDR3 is CASSYGVPRAYEQYF. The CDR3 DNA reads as TGTGCCAGCAGTTACGGTGTGCCGCGGGCCTACGAGCAGTACTTC.

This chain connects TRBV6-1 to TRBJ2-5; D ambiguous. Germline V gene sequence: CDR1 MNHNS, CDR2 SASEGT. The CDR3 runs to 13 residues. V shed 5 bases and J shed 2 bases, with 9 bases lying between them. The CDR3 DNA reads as TGTGCCAGCAGTTTTTCCGGACAAGAGACCCAGTACTTC. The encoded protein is CASSFSGQETQYF.

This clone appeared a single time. CDR3 loop: CAWSVRNGFYGYTF. CDR3 nucleotides: TGTGCCTGGAGTGTACGGAACGGATTCTATGGCTACACCTTC. The chain is built from TRBV30 and TRBJ1-2; D is unresolved. The V gene lost 0 bases and the J gene lost 4 bases, with 12 bases spanning the gap. CDR1 and CDR2 (germline): GTSNPN, SVGIG (reference sequence). The CDR3 is made up of 14 amino acids.

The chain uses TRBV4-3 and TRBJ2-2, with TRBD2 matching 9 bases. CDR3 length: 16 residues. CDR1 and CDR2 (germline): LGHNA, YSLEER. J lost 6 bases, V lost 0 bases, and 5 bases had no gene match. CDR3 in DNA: TGCGCCAGCAGCCAAGACGGCGGGAGGGCCTCCGGGGAGCTGTTTTTT. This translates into CASSQDGGRASGELFF.